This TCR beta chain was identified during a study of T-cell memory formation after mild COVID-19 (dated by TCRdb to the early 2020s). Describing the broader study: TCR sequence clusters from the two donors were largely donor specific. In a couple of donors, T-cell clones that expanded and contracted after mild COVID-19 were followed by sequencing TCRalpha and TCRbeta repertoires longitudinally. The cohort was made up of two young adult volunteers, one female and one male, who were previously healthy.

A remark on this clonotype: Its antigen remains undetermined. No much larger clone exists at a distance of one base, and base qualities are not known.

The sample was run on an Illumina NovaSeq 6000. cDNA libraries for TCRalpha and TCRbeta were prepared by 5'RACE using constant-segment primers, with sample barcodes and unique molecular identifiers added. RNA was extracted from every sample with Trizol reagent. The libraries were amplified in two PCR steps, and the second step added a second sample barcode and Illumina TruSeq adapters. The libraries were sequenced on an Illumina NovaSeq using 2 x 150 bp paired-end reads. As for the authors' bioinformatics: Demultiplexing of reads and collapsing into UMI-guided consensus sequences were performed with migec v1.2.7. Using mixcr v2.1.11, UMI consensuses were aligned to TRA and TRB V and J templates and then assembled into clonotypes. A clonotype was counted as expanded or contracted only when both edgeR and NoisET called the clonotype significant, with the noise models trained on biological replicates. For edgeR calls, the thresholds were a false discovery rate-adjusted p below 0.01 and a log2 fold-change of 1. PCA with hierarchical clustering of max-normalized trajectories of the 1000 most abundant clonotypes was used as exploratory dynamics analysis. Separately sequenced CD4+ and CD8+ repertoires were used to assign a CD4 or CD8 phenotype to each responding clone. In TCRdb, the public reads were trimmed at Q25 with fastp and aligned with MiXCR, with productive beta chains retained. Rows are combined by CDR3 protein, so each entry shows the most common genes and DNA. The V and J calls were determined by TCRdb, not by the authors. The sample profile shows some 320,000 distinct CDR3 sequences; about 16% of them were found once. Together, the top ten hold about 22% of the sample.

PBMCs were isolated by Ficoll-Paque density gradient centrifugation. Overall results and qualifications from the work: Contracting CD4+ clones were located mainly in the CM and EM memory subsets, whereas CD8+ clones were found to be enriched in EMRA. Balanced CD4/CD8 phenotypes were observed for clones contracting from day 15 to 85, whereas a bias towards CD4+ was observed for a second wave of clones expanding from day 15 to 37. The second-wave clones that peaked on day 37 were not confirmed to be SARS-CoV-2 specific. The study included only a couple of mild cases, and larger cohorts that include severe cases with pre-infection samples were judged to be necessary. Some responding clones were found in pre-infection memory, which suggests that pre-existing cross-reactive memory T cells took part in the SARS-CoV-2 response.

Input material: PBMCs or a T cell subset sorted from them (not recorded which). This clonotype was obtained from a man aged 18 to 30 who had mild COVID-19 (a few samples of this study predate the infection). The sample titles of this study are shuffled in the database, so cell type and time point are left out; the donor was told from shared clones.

The CDR3 region reads CASRVTNEKLFF. Read as DNA, the sequence is TGTGCCAGCAGGGTAACTAATGAAAAACTGTTTTTT. The chain uses TRBV28 and TRBJ1-4; the D segment cannot be called with confidence. The CDR3 measures 12 amino acids from cysteine to phenylalanine. Only the CDR3 part of the read is kept: 36 bases, read in frame from the first base. Relative to germline, V is 6 bases shorter and J is 1 base shorter, with 3 bases between their ends. For CDR1 and CDR2, the germline V gene lists MDHEN and SYDVKM.